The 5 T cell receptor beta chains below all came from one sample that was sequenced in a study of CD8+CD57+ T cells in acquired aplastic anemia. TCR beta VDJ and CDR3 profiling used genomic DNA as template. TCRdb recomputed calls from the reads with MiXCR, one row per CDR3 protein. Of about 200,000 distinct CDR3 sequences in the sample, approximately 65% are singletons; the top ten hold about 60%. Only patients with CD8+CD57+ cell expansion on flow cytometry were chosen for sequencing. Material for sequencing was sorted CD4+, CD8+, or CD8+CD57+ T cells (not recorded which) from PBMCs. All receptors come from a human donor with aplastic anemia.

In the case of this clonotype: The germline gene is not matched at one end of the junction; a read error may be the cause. This CDR3 reads CATSDFPTGGDNTGGLFF. The CDR3 DNA sequence: TGTGCCACCAGTGATTTTCCAACAGGGGGTGATAACACCGGGGGGCTGTTTTTT. The chain has TRBV24-1 and TRBJ2-2, with 8 bases that match TRBD1. This CDR3 has 18 amino acids. Germline CDR1 is KGHDR and CDR2 is SFDVKD.

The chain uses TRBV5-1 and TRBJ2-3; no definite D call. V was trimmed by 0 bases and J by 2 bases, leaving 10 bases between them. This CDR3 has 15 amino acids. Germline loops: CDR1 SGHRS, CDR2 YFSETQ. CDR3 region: CASSLGPPFTDTQYF. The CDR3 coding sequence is TGCGCCAGCAGCTTGGGCCCACCCTTCACAGATACGCAGTATTTT.

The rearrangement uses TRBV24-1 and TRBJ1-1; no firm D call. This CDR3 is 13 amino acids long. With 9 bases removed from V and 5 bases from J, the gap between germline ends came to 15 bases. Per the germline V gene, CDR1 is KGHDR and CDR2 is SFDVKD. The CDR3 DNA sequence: TGTGCCACCCAGGACGGCTCCGAAACTGAAGCTTTCTTT. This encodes CATQDGSETEAFF.

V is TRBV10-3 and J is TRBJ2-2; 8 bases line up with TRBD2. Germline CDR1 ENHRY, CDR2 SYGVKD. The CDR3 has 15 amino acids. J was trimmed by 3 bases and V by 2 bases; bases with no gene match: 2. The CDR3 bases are TGTGCCATCAGTGAGGCTAGCGGGTACACCGGGGAGCTGTTTTTT. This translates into CAISEASGYTGELFF.

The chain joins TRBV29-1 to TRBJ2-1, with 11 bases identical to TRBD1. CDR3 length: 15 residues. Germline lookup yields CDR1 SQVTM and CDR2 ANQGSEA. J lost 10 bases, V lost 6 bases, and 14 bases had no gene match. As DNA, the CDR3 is TGCAGCGTGTGGACAGGGGGCGGGGGGGCCGTAGAGCAGTTCTTC. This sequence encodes CSVWTGGGGAVEQFF.